Listed here is a single T cell receptor beta chain. With cryopreserved PBMCs as the source, 1.5 to 2.5 micrograms of genomic DNA went to TCR beta libraries. Germline assignment: CDR1 SGHAT and CDR2 FQNNGV. Trimming removed 5 bases from V and 0 bases from J, with 5 bases in between. The CDR3 is made up of 13 amino acids. The data derive from a study of cytotoxic CD8 clonotypes in ibrutinib-treated CLL. Only in-frame clones appear in the TCRdb table, and some are missing; sequencing was by immunoSEQ multiplex PCR. The repertoire includes approximately 190,000 clones, roughly three quarters of them detected once, and approximately 6.3% sits in the top ten.

The sequenced sample was PBMCs, obtained after 12 months of ibrutinib treatment. The sequence derives from a human donor with chronic lymphocytic leukemia. The rearrangement links TRBV11-2 to TRBJ1-5; D gene unclear. The CDR3 sequence is CASSPNSNQPQHF. The CDR3 nucleotides are TGTGCCAGCAGCCCGAATAGCAATCAGCCCCAGCATTTT.